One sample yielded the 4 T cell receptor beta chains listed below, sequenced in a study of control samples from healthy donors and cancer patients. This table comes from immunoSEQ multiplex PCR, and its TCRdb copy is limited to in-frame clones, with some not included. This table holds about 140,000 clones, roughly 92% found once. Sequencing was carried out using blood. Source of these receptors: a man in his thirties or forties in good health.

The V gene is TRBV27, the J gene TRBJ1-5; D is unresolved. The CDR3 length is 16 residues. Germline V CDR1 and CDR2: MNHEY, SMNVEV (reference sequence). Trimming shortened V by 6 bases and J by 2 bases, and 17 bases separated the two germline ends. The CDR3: CASSSTGRAGNQPQHF. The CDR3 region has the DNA TGTGCCAGCAGCTCAACCGGTCGGGCGGGCAATCAGCCCCAGCATTTT.

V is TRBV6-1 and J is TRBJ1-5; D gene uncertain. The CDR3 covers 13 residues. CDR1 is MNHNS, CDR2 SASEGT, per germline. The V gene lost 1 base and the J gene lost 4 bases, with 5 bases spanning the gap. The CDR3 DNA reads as TGTGCCAGCAGTGAAGGGACGAATCAGCCCCAGCATTTT. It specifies CASSEGTNQPQHF.

CDR3 in amino acids: CASSEADITEAFF. DNA of the CDR3: TGTGCCAGCAGTGAAGCCGATATAACTGAAGCTTTCTTT. The rearrangement links TRBV6-1 to TRBJ1-1; D is unclear. The V gene lost 0 bases and the J gene lost 5 bases, with 7 bases spanning the gap. The V gene's germline CDR1 is MNHNS and CDR2 SASEGT. This CDR3 is 13 amino acids long.

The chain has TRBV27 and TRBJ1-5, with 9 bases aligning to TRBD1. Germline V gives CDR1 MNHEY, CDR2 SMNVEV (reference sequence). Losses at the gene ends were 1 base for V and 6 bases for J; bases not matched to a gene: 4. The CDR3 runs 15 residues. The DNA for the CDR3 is TGTGCCAGCAGTTTATATCGACAGGGGGGTCAGCCCCAGCATTTT. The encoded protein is CASSLYRQGGQPQHF.